These 9 T cell receptor beta chains share one sample of origin, sequenced in a study of patients and donors after allogeneic stem cell transplantation. TCRdb re-called the RT-PCR reads with MiXCR, one entry per CDR3 protein. The sample holds about 960,000 distinct CDR3 sequences, around 17% seen once. The source material was blood, either unsorted or a sorted T cell fraction (not recorded which). The origin of the receptors is a human donor who was either an allogeneic HSCT recipient or a stem cell or donor lymphocyte infusion donor (not recorded which). It is not recorded whose cells these are; they may come from a transplant donor.

This clonotype was counted many times. The rearrangement uses TRBV4-3 and TRBJ2-1; 7 bases fit TRBD1. V was pared by 1 base and J by 5 bases, with 2 bases of the junction left unmatched. This CDR3 has 14 residues. Germline values: CDR1 LGHNA, CDR2 YSLEER. CDR3 in amino acids: CASSQGTGDNEQFF. The DNA of the CDR3 is TGCGCCAGCAGCCAAGGGACAGGCGACAATGAGCAGTTCTTC.

Only one count was recorded for this clonotype. The rearrangement links TRBV9 to TRBJ1-1; tentative D call: TRBD1 (6 bases). With 3 bases removed from V and 0 bases from J, the gap between germline ends came to 12 bases. The CDR3 runs 15 residues. Germline-derived CDR1 and CDR2 are SGDLS and YYNGEE. The CDR3 is CASSGGDIMNTEAFF. Here the CDR3 DNA reads TGTGCCAGCAGCGGGGGGGACATAATGAACACTGAAGCTTTCTTT.

This clonotype was detected only a few times. The chain carries TRBV3-1 and TRBJ1-6; D is uncertain. V lost 6 bases, J lost 13 bases, and 16 bases lay in between. Germline CDR1 reads LGHDT; CDR2 reads YNNKEL (reference sequence). The CDR3 spans 13 residues. CDR3 residues: CASSSKRGSPLHF. CDR3 DNA: TGTGCCAGCAGTTCCAAAAGAGGCTCGCCCCTCCACTTT.

This clonotype was found a few times. The chain is built from TRBV29-1 and TRBJ1-1, with a weak D call TRBD1 (5 bases). The CDR3 is 14 residues long. The germline V and J ends were trimmed by 7 bases and 0 bases, with 15 bases remaining between them. Germline V gene lookup returns CDR1 SQVTM and CDR2 ANQGSEA. In nucleotides, the CDR3 is TGCAGCGGGGGGGACTACCCCATGAACACTGAAGCTTTCTTT. Translated: CSGGDYPMNTEAFF.

In its sample, this clonotype was seen once. The rearrangement links TRBV20-1 to TRBJ1-5, with no clear D. Germline loops: CDR1 DFQATT, CDR2 SNEGSKA (reference sequence). V lost 3 bases, J lost 2 bases, and 8 bases lay in between. The CDR3 covers 13 residues. This CDR3 reads CSASFEGNQPQHF. CDR3 in DNA: TGCAGTGCTAGTTTCGAGGGCAATCAGCCCCAGCATTTT.

This clonotype was seen only a few times. The chain carries TRBV7-9 and TRBJ1-2; the D is unclear. This CDR3 is built from 13 residues. Germline V gene data show CDR1 as SEHNR and CDR2 as FQNEAQ (reference sequence). V shed 5 bases and J shed 3 bases, with 10 bases lying between them. The CDR3: CASSLGKYYGYTF. In DNA, the CDR3 is TGTGCCAGCAGCCTAGGGAAATACTATGGCTACACCTTC.

The table lists this clonotype with a few counts. CDR3 amino acids: CASSGGTGITEAFF. CDR3 DNA: TGTGCCAGCAGCGGGGGGACAGGGATTACTGAAGCTTTCTTT. This chain links TRBV5-6 with TRBJ1-1, with TRBD1 matching 9 bases. J gave up 5 bases and V 4 bases, and 6 bases lay outside the gene matches. CDR1 is SGHDT, CDR2 YYEEEE, per germline. The CDR3 covers 14 residues.

This clonotype was observed a few times. The rearrangement uses TRBV6-5 and TRBJ2-2; the D gene is possibly TRBD2 (5 bases). Trimming pared 2 bases from V and 3 bases from J, leaving 10 bases between. CDR1 is MNHEY, CDR2 SVGAGI, per germline. The CDR3 loop spans 15 amino acids. The CDR3 sequence: CASSYRGLDTGELFF. CDR3 coding DNA: TGTGCCAGCAGTTACCGGGGATTGGACACCGGGGAGCTGTTTTTT.

This clonotype was picked up a small number of times. The rearrangement uses TRBV11-3 and TRBJ2-1, with D possibly being TRBD1 or TRBD2 (7 bases each). Germline V gives CDR1 SGHNT, CDR2 YENEEA. Trimming cost V 5 bases and J 0 bases, with 14 bases left between them. This CDR3 region has 16 residues. For the CDR3, the DNA is TGTGCCAGCAGCGGCCAGGGGGGGTACTCCTACAATGAGCAGTTCTTC. Translating it yields CASSGQGGYSYNEQFF. Drawing the rest from reference TRBV11-3 and TRBJ2-1, the complete variable domain is EAGVVQSPRYKIIEKKQPVAFWCNPISGHNTLYWYLQNLGQGPELLIRYENEEAVDDSQLPKDRFSAERLKGVDSTLKIQPAELGDSAVYLCASSGQGGYSYNEQFFGPGTRLTVL.